The rows below give T cell receptor beta chains drawn from one sample of a study of regulatory T cells after allogeneic stem cell transplantation. TCRdb processed the 5' RACE reads anew with MiXCR; each CDR3 protein has one entry. Here the sample spans around 4,400 distinct CDR3 sequences, over 95% being singletons. Sequenced here: sorted CD4+ T cells from blood (whether regulatory or conventional is not recorded), sampled 30 days after allogeneic stem cell transplant. The receptor source for this set is a human patient who had an allogeneic stem cell transplant, so the T cells may come from the graft donor. The CDR3 runs from the conserved cysteine through the conserved F or W. Each record gives: V gene, D gene, clone size, J gene, CDR3 DNA, CDR3 protein. The D gene is left open where the match is weak. Only part of the rows carry a size: once, few, many, or a class if the clone is expanded.

V gene: TRBV5-1; D gene: .; clone size: .; J gene: TRBJ1-2; CDR3 DNA: TGCGCCAGCAGCTTGGGGGGGGCTACAGAAAATGGCTACACCTTC; CDR3 protein: CASSLGGATENGYTF
V gene: TRBV20-1; D gene: TRBD2; clone size: .; J gene: TRBJ2-1; CDR3 DNA: TGCTACTCCACACCGACTAGCGGCGACCAAGAGACCCAGTTCTTC; CDR3 protein: CYSTPTSGDQETQFF
V gene: TRBV3-1; D gene: .; clone size: .; J gene: TRBJ2-1; CDR3 DNA: TGTGCCTGCCGCCAATATTATAATGAGCAGTTCTTC; CDR3 protein: CACRQYYNEQFF
V gene: TRBV3-1; D gene: .; clone size: .; J gene: TRBJ2-1; CDR3 DNA: TGTGGCGGCAGCCAAGATGACAATGAGCAGTTCTTC; CDR3 protein: CGGSQDDNEQFF
V gene: TRBV7-2; D gene: .; clone size: .; J gene: TRBJ1-4; CDR3 DNA: TGTGCCAGCAGCACCGGGACGTCTAAGAAAAAGCAGTTTTTC; CDR3 protein: CASSTGTSKKKQFF
V gene: TRBV5-5; D gene: .; clone size: .; J gene: TRBJ2-1; CDR3 DNA: TGTGCCAGCAGCTTGGTCCCGCGGTGCCCCTACAATGACCAGTTCTTC; CDR3 protein: CASSLVPRCPYNDQFF
V gene: TRBV6-5; D gene: .; clone size: .; J gene: TRBJ2-5; CDR3 DNA: TGTGCCAGCAGTGCGCGGGGCGGAGAAGAGACCCAGTACTTC; CDR3 protein: CASSARGGEETQYF
V gene: TRBV6-2/TRBV6-3; D gene: .; clone size: .; J gene: TRBJ2-1; CDR3 DNA: TGTGCCAGCAGTCTGACCGGGATGATCACTGACCCTTTCTTT; CDR3 protein: CASSLTGMITDPFF
V gene: TRBV6-5; D gene: TRBD2; clone size: .; J gene: TRBJ2-1; CDR3 DNA: TGTGCCAGCAGGACCCTGGGGGGAGGGCCGGATGAGCAGTTCTTC; CDR3 protein: CASRTLGGGPDEQFF
V gene: TRBV20-1; D gene: .; clone size: .; J gene: TRBJ1-1; CDR3 DNA: TGCAATGACAGCGGTCAGGGAGGCGCTTACTTT; CDR3 protein: CNDSGQGGAYF
V gene: TRBV6-5; D gene: .; clone size: .; J gene: TRBJ2-4; CDR3 DNA: TGTACCAGCAGTGAGGGGCGCACAAACATGCAGTACTTC; CDR3 protein: CTSSEGRTNMQYF
V gene: TRBV7-3; D gene: .; clone size: .; J gene: TRBJ2-6; CDR3 DNA: TGTGCCAGCAGCGTCGGCGCCATGGGGGCTGGGGCCAACGTCCAGACTTTC; CDR3 protein: CASSVGAMGAGANVQTF
V gene: TRBV5-1; D gene: TRBD2; clone size: .; J gene: TRBJ2-7; CDR3 DNA: TGCGCCAGCAGCTTGCTAGCGGGATCAAGGAACGAGCAGTACTTC; CDR3 protein: CASSLLAGSRNEQYF
V gene: TRBV9; D gene: .; clone size: .; J gene: TRBJ1-3; CDR3 DNA: TGTGCCAGCAGCCCCGGGGGGTTTGTAAACACCATATACTTC; CDR3 protein: CASSPGGFVNTIYF
V gene: TRBV5-1; D gene: TRBD1; clone size: .; J gene: TRBJ1-2; CDR3 DNA: TGCGCCAGCGGCTTGCAGGGGGGGAACTATGACTACACCTTC; CDR3 protein: CASGLQGGNYDYTF
V gene: TRBV7-8; D gene: .; clone size: .; J gene: TRBJ1-1; CDR3 DNA: TGTGCCAGCAGCACCCCCAACAAGGGCAATGAAGCTTTCTTT; CDR3 protein: CASSTPNKGNEAFF
V gene: TRBV5-1; D gene: .; clone size: .; J gene: TRBJ2-5; CDR3 DNA: TGCGCCAGGAGCTGGACGGGTTTGGAGACCCAGTACTTC; CDR3 protein: CARSWTGLETQYF
V gene: TRBV20-1; D gene: .; clone size: .; J gene: TRBJ1-2; CDR3 DNA: TGCAGTTCCACACCCACTAGCGGCGGCCAAGATGCCTACACCTTC; CDR3 protein: CSSTPTSGGQDAYTF
V gene: TRBV5-1; D gene: TRBD2; clone size: .; J gene: TRBJ2-7; CDR3 DNA: TGCGCCATCAGCCTGCTAGCGGGATCCATGTACGACCAGTACTTC; CDR3 protein: CAISLLAGSMYDQYF
V gene: TRBV20-1; D gene: TRBD1; clone size: hyperexpanded; J gene: TRBJ2-7; CDR3 DNA: TGCAGTGCTGAAGGCCCGGGACAGTTCTACGAGCAGTACTTC; CDR3 protein: CSAEGPGQFYEQYF
V gene: TRBV29-1; D gene: .; clone size: .; J gene: TRBJ2-1; CDR3 DNA: TGCAGCGCAAGAGCCAGACTAGGGAAATACTACGATGAGCAGTTCTTT; CDR3 protein: CSARARLGKYYDEQFF
V gene: TRBV7-2; D gene: .; clone size: .; J gene: TRBJ1-4; CDR3 DNA: TGTGCCAGCAGCCTATCCGCCGTGGCTGCAACTAATGAACAACTGTTTTTT; CDR3 protein: CASSLSAVAATNEQLFF
V gene: TRBV4-1; D gene: .; clone size: .; J gene: TRBJ1-2; CDR3 DNA: TGCGCCAGCAGCCCCCAGTTAGATATTAACTATAGCTACACCTTC; CDR3 protein: CASSPQLDINYSYTF
V gene: TRBV20-1; D gene: .; clone size: large; J gene: TRBJ1-5; CDR3 DNA: TGCAGTGCTAGTTGGGGAATGGGCAATCAGCCCCAGCATTTT; CDR3 protein: CSASWGMGNQPQHF
V gene: TRBV20-1; D gene: TRBD2; clone size: .; J gene: TRBJ2-5; CDR3 DNA: TGCAGTGCCTCCCCGACTAGCGGCGACCGAGAGACCCAGTACTTC; CDR3 protein: CSASPTSGDRETQYF
V gene: TRBV20-1; D gene: .; clone size: .; J gene: TRBJ1-5; CDR3 DNA: TGCGGTGCTAGACGTCCCCGCTCTACGGGGCACCAGCACTTT; CDR3 protein: CGARRPRSTGHQHF
V gene: TRBV2; D gene: .; clone size: .; J gene: TRBJ2-3; CDR3 DNA: TGTGCCAGCAGTACCCACAGCGCAGAGACGCAGTATTTT; CDR3 protein: CASSTHSAETQYF
V gene: TRBV24-1; D gene: .; clone size: .; J gene: TRBJ2-3; CDR3 DNA: TGTGCCAGCAGTGAAGGAGCTGGAAGCAAACAGCCCCAGTATTTT; CDR3 protein: CASSEGAGSKQPQYF
V gene: TRBV5-1; D gene: .; clone size: .; J gene: TRBJ1-4; CDR3 DNA: TGCGCCAGCAGCTCCGGGGCGTCTAATGAGCAGCTGTTTTTT; CDR3 protein: CASSSGASNEQLFF
V gene: TRBV5-1; D gene: TRBD2; clone size: .; J gene: TRBJ2-7; CDR3 DNA: TGCGCCAGCAGCGTGCTAGCGGGAAACATATACGAGCAGTACTTC; CDR3 protein: CASSVLAGNIYEQYF
V gene: TRBV7-2; D gene: TRBD2; clone size: .; J gene: TRBJ2-2; CDR3 DNA: TGTGCCAGCATCCAACGGGGGGGACACACCGGGGAACTGGTTTTT; CDR3 protein: CASIQRGGHTGELVF
V gene: TRBV20-1; D gene: .; clone size: .; J gene: TRBJ1-5; CDR3 DNA: TGCAGTGATAGGGGTCCCCTCACCAAGGGGCCCCAGCATTTT; CDR3 protein: CSDRGPLTKGPQHF